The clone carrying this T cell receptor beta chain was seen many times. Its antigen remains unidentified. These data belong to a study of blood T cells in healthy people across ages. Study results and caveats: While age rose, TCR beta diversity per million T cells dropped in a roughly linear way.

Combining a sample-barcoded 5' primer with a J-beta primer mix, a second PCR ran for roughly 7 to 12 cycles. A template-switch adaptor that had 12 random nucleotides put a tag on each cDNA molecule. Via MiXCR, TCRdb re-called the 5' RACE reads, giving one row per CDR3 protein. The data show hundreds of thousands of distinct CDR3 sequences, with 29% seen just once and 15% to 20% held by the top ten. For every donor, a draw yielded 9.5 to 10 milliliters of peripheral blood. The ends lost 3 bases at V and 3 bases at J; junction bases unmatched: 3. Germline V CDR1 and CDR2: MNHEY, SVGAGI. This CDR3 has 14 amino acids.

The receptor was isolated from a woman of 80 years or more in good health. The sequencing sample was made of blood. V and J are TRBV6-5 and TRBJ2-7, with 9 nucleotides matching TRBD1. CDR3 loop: CASSYGTGFYEQYF. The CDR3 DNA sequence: TGTGCCAGCAGTTATGGGACAGGGTTCTACGAGCAGTACTTC.